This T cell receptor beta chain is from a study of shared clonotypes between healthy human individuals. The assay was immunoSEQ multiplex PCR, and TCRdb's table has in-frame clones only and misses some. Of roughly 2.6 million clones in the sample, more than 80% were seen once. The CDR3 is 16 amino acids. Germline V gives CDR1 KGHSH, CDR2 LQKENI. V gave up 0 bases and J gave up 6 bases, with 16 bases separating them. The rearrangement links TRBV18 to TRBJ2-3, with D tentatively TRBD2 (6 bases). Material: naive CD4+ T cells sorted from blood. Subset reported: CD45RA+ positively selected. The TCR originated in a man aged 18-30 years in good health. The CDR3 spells CASSPPLASAPDTQYF. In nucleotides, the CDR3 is TGTGCCAGCTCACCACCCTTGGCTAGCGCTCCCGATACGCAGTATTTT.